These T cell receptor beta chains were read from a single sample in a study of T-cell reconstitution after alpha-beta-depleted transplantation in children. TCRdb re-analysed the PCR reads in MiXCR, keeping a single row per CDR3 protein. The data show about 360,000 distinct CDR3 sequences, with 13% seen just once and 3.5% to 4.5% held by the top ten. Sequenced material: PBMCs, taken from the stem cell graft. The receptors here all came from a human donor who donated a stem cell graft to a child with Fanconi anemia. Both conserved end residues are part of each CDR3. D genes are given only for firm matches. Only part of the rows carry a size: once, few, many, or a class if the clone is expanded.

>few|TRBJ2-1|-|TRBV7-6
CASSLEETMGGNEQFF
TGTGCCAGCAGCTTAGAGGAGACGATGGGAGGCAATGAGCAGTTCTTC
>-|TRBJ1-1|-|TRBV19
CASSKQVDTEAFF
TGTGCCAGTAGTAAACAAGTAGACACTGAAGCTTTCTTT
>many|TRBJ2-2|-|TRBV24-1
CATSDLGGPNTGELFF
TGTGCCACCAGTGATCTCGGGGGGCCGAACACCGGGGAGCTGTTTTTT
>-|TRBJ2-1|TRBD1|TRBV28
CASSGGQGYEQFF
TGTGCCAGCAGTGGGGGACAGGGGTATGAGCAGTTCTTC
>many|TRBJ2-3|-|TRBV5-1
CASSLTGKGDTQYF
TGCGCCAGCAGCCTTACAGGGAAGGGAGATACGCAGTATTTT
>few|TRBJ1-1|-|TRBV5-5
CASSPDPGGAFF
TGTGCCAGCAGCCCCGACCCCGGTGGAGCTTTCTTT
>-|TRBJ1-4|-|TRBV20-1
CSAPGLEREKLFF
TGCAGTGCCCCGGGGCTGGAAAGGGAAAAACTGTTTTTT
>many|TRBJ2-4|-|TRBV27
CASSFSNRYRVAKNIQYF
TGTGCCAGCAGTTTCTCGAACCGATACAGGGTAGCCAAAAACATTCAGTACTTC
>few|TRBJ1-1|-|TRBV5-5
CASSLAPDILGTEAFF
TGTGCCAGCAGCTTGGCCCCAGACATCTTAGGCACTGAAGCTTTCTTT
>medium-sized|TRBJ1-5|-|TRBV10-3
CAISGQGNQPQHF
TGTGCCATCAGTGGACAGGGCAATCAGCCCCAGCATTTT
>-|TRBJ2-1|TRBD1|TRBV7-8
CASGGQDYNEQFF
TGTGCCAGCGGGGGACAGGATTACAATGAGCAGTTCTTC
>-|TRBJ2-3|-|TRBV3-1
CASSSSGADTQYF
TGTGCCAGCAGCTCAAGTGGGGCAGATACGCAGTATTTT
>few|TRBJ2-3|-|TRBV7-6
CASSLMVAGATDTQYF
TGTGCCAGCAGCTTAATGGTCGCGGGGGCTACAGATACGCAGTATTTT
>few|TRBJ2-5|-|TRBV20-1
CSARDGRRVQETQYF
TGCAGTGCTAGAGATGGCCGGAGGGTCCAAGAGACCCAGTACTTC
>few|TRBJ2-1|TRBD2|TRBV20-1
CSALLAGGQGSYNEQFF
TGCAGTGCCCTACTAGCGGGGGGGCAGGGCTCCTACAATGAGCAGTTCTTC
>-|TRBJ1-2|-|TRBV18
CASSPGFHNYGYTF
TGTGCCAGCTCACCAGGGTTTCATAACTATGGCTACACCTTC
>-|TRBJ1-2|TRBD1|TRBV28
CASSLGTGLGYTF
TGTGCCAGCAGTTTAGGGACAGGGTTAGGCTACACCTTC
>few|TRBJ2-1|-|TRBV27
CAVAQAGTLSSYNEQFF
TGTGCCGTAGCCCAAGCGGGCACCCTTAGCTCCTACAATGAGCAGTTCTTC
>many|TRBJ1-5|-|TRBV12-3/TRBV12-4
CASSLGQVNQPQHF
TGTGCCAGCAGTTTGGGGCAGGTCAATCAGCCCCAGCATTTT
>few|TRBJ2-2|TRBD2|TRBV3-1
CATSRRTGRAGELFF
TGTGCCACCTCCCGTCGGACGGGGAGGGCCGGGGAGCTGTTTTTT
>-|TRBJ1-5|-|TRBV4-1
CASSHVRGENQPQHF
TGCGCCAGCAGCCATGTACGAGGAGAGAATCAGCCCCAGCATTTT
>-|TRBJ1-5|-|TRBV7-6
CASSFEVGQPQHF
TGTGCCAGCAGCTTTGAGGTCGGTCAGCCCCAGCATTTT
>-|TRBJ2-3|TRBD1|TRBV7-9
CASSRWTGSTDTQYF
TGTGCCAGCAGCCGCTGGACAGGGAGCACAGATACGCAGTATTTT
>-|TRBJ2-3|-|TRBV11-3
CASSLGLTPSDTQYF
TGTGCCAGCAGCTTGGGCCTAACTCCGAGCGATACGCAGTATTTT
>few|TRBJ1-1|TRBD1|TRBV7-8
CASSSHRGQGLGTEAFF
TGTGCCAGCAGCTCACACAGGGGGCAAGGTTTAGGGACTGAAGCTTTCTTT
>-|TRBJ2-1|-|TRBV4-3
CASSQDPEKLSPNEQFF
TGCGCCAGCAGCCAAGATCCCGAAAAACTGTCGCCCAATGAGCAGTTCTTC
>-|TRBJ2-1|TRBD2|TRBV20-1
CSAAGGSGGPGGSYNEQFF
TGCAGTGCTGCGGGGGGCAGCGGGGGGCCCGGGGGATCCTACAATGAGCAGTTCTTC
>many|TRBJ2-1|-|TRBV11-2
CASILQPEGSYNEQFF
TGTGCCAGCATCCTACAACCGGAGGGATCCTACAATGAGCAGTTCTTC
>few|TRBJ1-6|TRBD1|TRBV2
CASHRDSNSPLHF
TGTGCCAGCCATCGGGACAGTAATTCACCCCTCCACTTT
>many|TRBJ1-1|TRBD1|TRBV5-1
CASSEDRVYTEAFF
TGCGCCAGCAGCGAGGACAGGGTGTACACTGAAGCTTTCTTT
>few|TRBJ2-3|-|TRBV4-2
CASSQVTGGHLGTDTQYF
TGTGCCAGCAGCCAAGTGACCGGGGGGCACCTGGGGACAGATACGCAGTATTTT
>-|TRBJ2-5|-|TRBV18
CASSQQGLGETQYF
TGTGCCAGCTCACAACAGGGATTGGGGGAGACCCAGTACTTC